A single sample is the source of the 13 T cell receptor beta chains below, sequenced in a study of blood T cell repertoires in COVID-19. Clones were read by immunoSEQ multiplex PCR, and TCRdb kept only the in-frame ones, dropping some. The table includes about 59,000 clones, 80% to 95% detected once. Sequenced: peripheral blood. The source of these receptors is a man older than 75 with acute or convalescent COVID-19.

The sample holds one count of this clone. This chain uses TRBV5-4 with TRBJ2-5, with 10 bases matching TRBD1. The V segment lost 4 bases and the J segment 1 base; nucleotides outside the gene matches: 7. Germline-derived CDR1 and CDR2 are SGHNT and YYREEE (reference sequence). The CDR3 totals 16 residues. This chain's CDR3 is CASSQGDRGFQETQYF. Written as DNA, the CDR3 is TGTGCCAGCAGCCAGGGGGACAGGGGATTCCAAGAGACCCAGTACTTC.

This chain joins TRBV29-1 and TRBJ1-1; D is perhaps TRBD1 (5 bases). CDR1 is SQVTM, CDR2 ANQGSEA, per germline. The germline V and J ends were trimmed by 6 bases and 0 bases, with 14 bases remaining between them. The CDR3 has 14 residues. The CDR3 bases are TGCAGCGTACCCTCGGGGGGGTTGAACACTGAAGCTTTCTTT. As protein: CSVPSGGLNTEAFF.

V usage is TRBV4-1 and J usage is TRBJ2-1; 9 bases line up with TRBD1. The CDR3 has 15 amino acids. V trimming: 5 bases; J trimming: 7 bases; junction bases outside the gene matches: 9. Germline loops: CDR1 MGHRA, CDR2 YSYEKL. CDR3 nucleotide sequence: TGCGCCAGCAGCACCTGGACAGGGGCCGTTAATGAGCAGTTCTTC. The encoded protein is CASSTWTGAVNEQFF.

This clone has only one observation. The rearrangement uses TRBV9 and TRBJ1-5; D uncertain. V was pared by 3 bases and J by 7 bases, with 11 bases between. CDR1 is SGDLS and CDR2 is YYNGEE in the germline V gene. The CDR3 contains 13 residues. DNA for the CDR3: TGTGCCAGCAGCGGGACGGGAGAACAGCCCCAGCATTTT. This sequence encodes CASSGTGEQPQHF. Full variable domain (remainder filled in from reference TRBV9 and TRBJ1-5): DSGVTQTPKHLITATGQRVTLRCSPRSGDLSVYWYQQSLDQGLQFLIQYYNGEERAKGNILERFSAQQFPDLHSELNLSSLELGDSALYFCASSGTGEQPQHFGDGTRLSIL.

This sequence joins TRBV3-1 (or the pseudogene TRBV3-2) and TRBJ1-2; D may be TRBD1 (6 bases). The CDR3 sequence is 11 residues long. The germline V gene encodes CDR1 LGHDT and CDR2 YNNKEL (reference sequence). Trimming removed 6 bases at V and 10 bases at J, with 12 bases between. CDR3 sequence (DNA): TGTGCCAGCAGAAGGGACACCTCCTACACCTTC. Translating gives CASRRDTSYTF.

As for this clone: One junction end disagrees with the germline gene, perhaps due to a read error. The V call is TRBV7-7, the J call TRBJ2-7, with 7 bases aligning to TRBD2. Germline V gene data show CDR1 as SSHAT and CDR2 as FNYEAQ (reference sequence). The CDR3 is made up of 13 amino acids. The DNA for the CDR3 is TGTGCTAGCAAGACTCGGGACTACGACGAGCAGTACTTC. Translating it yields CASKTRDYDEQYF.

The chain couples TRBV5-6 to TRBJ2-1; the match to TRBD2 covers 10 bases. Trimming at V came to 2 bases and at J to 9 bases, leaving 5 bases not matched to a gene. Germline V gene sequence: CDR1 SGHDT, CDR2 YYEEEE. CDR3 length: 14 amino acids. The CDR3 DNA follows: TGTGCCAGCAGCTTCGTTTTAGCGGGGGGTGAGCAGTTCTTC. It encodes CASSFVLAGGEQFF.

This clone was seen only a few times. This chain connects TRBV6-5 to TRBJ2-1; a weak D match, TRBD1 (5 bases). Germline CDR1 MNHEY, CDR2 SVGAGI. CDR3 length: 12 residues. V was shortened by 11 bases and J by 6 bases, with 14 bases between the two germline ends. CDR3 nucleotide sequence: TGTGCCGCATTAGGGGTTAGCAATGAGCAGTTCTTC. It specifies CAALGVSNEQFF.

The chain links TRBV9 to TRBJ2-5; 9 positions match TRBD2. Germline assignment: CDR1 SGDLS and CDR2 YYNGEE. The CDR3 has 16 residues. V gave up 0 bases and J gave up 2 bases; unmatched junction bases: 5. The DNA for the CDR3 is TGTGCCAGCAGCGTAGGGCCTAGCGGGATACAAGAGACCCAGTACTTC. Amino acid sequence: CASSVGPSGIQETQYF.

V and J are TRBV5-6 and TRBJ2-2, with D maybe TRBD2 (6 bases). The germline V gene has CDR1 SGHDT and CDR2 YYEEEE. This CDR3 region has 15 residues. The V end was cut by 2 bases, the J end by 2 bases, with 10 bases between. In nucleotides, the CDR3 is TGTGCCAGCAGCTTAGGAGGGATCAACACCGGGGAGCTGTTTTTT. Residues: CASSLGGINTGELFF. Full variable domain (remainder filled in from reference TRBV5-6 and TRBJ2-2): DAGVTQSPTHLIKTRGQQVTLRCSPKSGHDTVSWYQQALGQGPQFIFQYYEEEERQRGNFPDRFSGHQFPNYSSELNVNALLLGDSALYLCASSLGGINTGELFFGEGSRLTVL.

The chain recombines TRBV5-4 with TRBJ1-3; perhaps TRBD1 as D (6 bases). Looked up from germline, CDR1 is SGHNT and CDR2 is YYREEE (reference sequence). The V and J ends lost 4 bases and 0 bases respectively, with 11 bases between them. This CDR3 comprises 15 residues. CDR3 sequence (DNA): TGTGCCAGCAGCCCTGGACAGATCTCTGGAAACACCATATATTTT. Translated, it gives CASSPGQISGNTIYF.

This rearrangement joins TRBV30 to TRBJ1-5; the D gene is possibly TRBD1 (6 bases). The CDR3 sequence is 16 residues long. V lost 4 bases to trimming and J lost 5 bases, with 21 bases between them. Germline-derived CDR1 and CDR2 are GTSNPN and SVGIG (reference sequence). The CDR3 nucleotides read TGTGCCTGGACCAAAGGTCCAGGGGTGCGTGATCAGCCCCAGCATTTT. It is translated as CAWTKGPGVRDQPQHF.

The chain is built from TRBV5-6 and TRBJ1-5, with D uncertain. This CDR3 is built from 13 residues. V was trimmed by 0 bases and J by 6 bases, leaving 7 bases between them. CDR1 and CDR2 (germline): SGHDT, YYEEEE. CDR3 amino acids: CASSLGEGQPQHF. The CDR3 DNA reads TGTGCCAGCAGCTTGGGTGAGGGTCAGCCCCAGCATTTT.